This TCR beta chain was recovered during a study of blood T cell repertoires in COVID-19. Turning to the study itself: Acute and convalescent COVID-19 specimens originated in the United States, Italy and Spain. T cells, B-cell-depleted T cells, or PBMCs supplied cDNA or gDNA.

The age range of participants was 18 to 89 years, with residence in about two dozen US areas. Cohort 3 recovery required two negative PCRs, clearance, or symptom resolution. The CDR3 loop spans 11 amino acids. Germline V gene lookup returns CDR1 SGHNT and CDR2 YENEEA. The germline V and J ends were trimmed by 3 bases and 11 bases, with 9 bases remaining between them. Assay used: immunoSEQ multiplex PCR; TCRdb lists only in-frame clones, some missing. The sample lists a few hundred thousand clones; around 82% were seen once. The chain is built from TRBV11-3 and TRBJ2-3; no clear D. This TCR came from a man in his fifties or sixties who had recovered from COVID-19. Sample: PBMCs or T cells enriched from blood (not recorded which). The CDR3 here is CASSFDSWQYF. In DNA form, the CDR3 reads TGTGCCAGCAGCTTCGACTCGTGGCAGTATTTT.